Below, 10 T cell receptor beta chains from the same sample are listed, as sequenced in a study of blood T cell repertoires in COVID-19. Measured with immunoSEQ multiplex PCR; TCRdb has only the in-frame clones, and not every one. In the table there are 200,000 to 300,000 clones, 80% to 90% of which are singletons. The sequencing sample was made of peripheral blood. The receptors originated from a man aged 25 to 45 with active or convalescent COVID-19.

This sequence joins TRBV7-9 and TRBJ2-2; possible D gene TRBD2, 6 bases. The V end was cut by 7 bases, the J end by 5 bases, with 20 bases between. The V gene's germline CDR1 is SEHNR and CDR2 FQNEAQ (reference sequence). There are 16 residues in the CDR3. The CDR3 DNA follows: TGTGCCAGCACCCAACCGGGACTTTGGAATACCGGGGAGCTGTTTTTT. Protein product: CASTQPGLWNTGELFF.

This clone was seen a single time. This chain uses TRBV9 with TRBJ1-1; D ambiguous. V was trimmed by 4 bases and J by 7 bases, leaving 14 bases between them. This CDR3 contains 13 residues. Germline CDR1 reads SGDLS; CDR2 reads YYNGEE. CDR3 DNA: TGTGCCAGCAGCCTAGTAGAGGGTGGTGAAGCTTTCTTT. Translation: CASSLVEGGEAFF.

The V and J genes are TRBV19 and TRBJ2-1; 8 bases map to TRBD1. Trimming took 6 bases from V and 4 from J; bases not matched to a gene: 11. CDR3 length equals 16 residues. Germline V gene data show CDR1 as LNHDA and CDR2 as SQIVND (reference sequence). The CDR3 region is CASRGATGGDYNEQFF. CDR3 bases: TGTGCCAGTAGGGGGGCTACAGGGGGAGATTACAATGAGCAGTTCTTC. The full variable domain, in which reference TRBV19 and TRBJ2-1 provide the parts outside the CDR3, is DGGITQSPKYLFRKEGQNVTLSCEQNLNHDAMYWYRQDPGQGLRLIYYSQIVNDFQKGDIAEGYSVSREKKESFPLTVTSAQKNPTAFYLCASRGATGGDYNEQFFGPGTRLTVL.

This chain uses TRBV4-1 with TRBJ1-4; 7 bases agree with TRBD1. Germline V lookup: CDR1 MGHRA, CDR2 YSYEKL. This CDR3 comprises 16 residues. V trimming: 0 bases; J trimming: 8 bases; junction bases outside the gene matches: 9. The CDR3, as DNA: TGCGCCAGCAGCCAAGAAAAAGGGGGCGCATGGGAAAAACTGTTTTTT. Translated: CASSQEKGGAWEKLFF.

V gene TRBV5-1 combines with J gene TRBJ2-3; 9 bases agree with TRBD1. Germline assignment: CDR1 SGHRS and CDR2 YFSETQ. The CDR3 consists of 15 residues. Trimming cost V 4 bases and J 2 bases; bases outside gene matches: 5. CDR3 nucleotides: TGCGCCAGCAGCGGCCGGGACAGGGACACAGATACGCAGTATTTT. This translates into CASSGRDRDTDTQYF.

The chain links TRBV12-5 to TRBJ1-2; weak D call: TRBD1 (5 bases). Trimming cost V 5 bases and J 2 bases, with 12 bases left between them. Germline V gene data show CDR1 as LGHNT and CDR2 as FRNRAP. The length of the CDR3 is 14 residues. CDR3: CASGHETANYGYTF. CDR3 bases: TGTGCTAGTGGTCACGAGACAGCCAACTATGGCTACACCTTC.

As regards this clone: The sample contains more than one DNA sequence encoding this CDR3. The rearrangement links TRBV5-1 to TRBJ1-1; D remains unclear. The V end lost 2 bases, the J end lost 1 base, and 6 bases lay between the germline ends. Germline CDR1 SGHRS, CDR2 YFSETQ. The CDR3 contains 13 residues. The CDR3 region is CASSLGANTEAFF. The CDR3 bases are TGCGCCAGCAGCTTAGGAGCGAACACTGAAGCTTTCTTT.

The V gene is TRBV6-1, the J gene TRBJ2-7, with D possibly matching TRBD2 (6 bases). The V end lost 8 bases, the J end lost 0 bases, and 14 bases lay between the germline ends. The CDR3 runs 14 residues. The germline gives CDR1 MNHNS, CDR2 SASEGT. For the CDR3, the DNA is TGTGCCAGCTCCTGGGACTCCACCTCCTACGAGCAGTACTTC. Encoded protein: CASSWDSTSYEQYF.

The V gene is TRBV6-2 or TRBV6-3, the J gene TRBJ1-2; TRBD1 aligns across 9 bases. V was pared by 5 bases and J by 2 bases, with 6 bases of the junction left unmatched. Germline CDR1 and CDR2: MNHEY and SVGEGT. The CDR3 is 15 amino acids. CDR3 in DNA: TGTGCCAGCAGTACTCCGGGACAGGGAAACTATGGCTACACCTTC. Amino acid sequence: CASSTPGQGNYGYTF.

The V and J genes are TRBV2 and TRBJ2-7; D call uncertain. Germline V gene data show CDR1 as SNHLY and CDR2 as FYNNEI. V was shortened by 5 bases and J by 3 bases, with 5 bases between the two germline ends. This CDR3 is built from 11 residues. In DNA, the CDR3 is TGTGCCAGCAGTCCGGGCTACGAGCAGTACTTC. As protein: CASSPGYEQYF.